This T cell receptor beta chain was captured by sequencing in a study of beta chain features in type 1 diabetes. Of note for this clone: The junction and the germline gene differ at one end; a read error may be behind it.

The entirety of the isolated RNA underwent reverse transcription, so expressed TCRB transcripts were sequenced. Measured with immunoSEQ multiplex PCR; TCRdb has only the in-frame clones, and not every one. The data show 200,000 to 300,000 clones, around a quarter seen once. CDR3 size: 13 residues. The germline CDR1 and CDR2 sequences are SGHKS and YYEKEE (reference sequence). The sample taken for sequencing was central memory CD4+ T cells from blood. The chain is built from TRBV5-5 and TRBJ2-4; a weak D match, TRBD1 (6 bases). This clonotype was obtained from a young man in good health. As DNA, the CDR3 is TGTGCCAGCAGCTATGAAACCGGGACAAGCACAGACTTC. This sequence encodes CASSYETGTSTDF.